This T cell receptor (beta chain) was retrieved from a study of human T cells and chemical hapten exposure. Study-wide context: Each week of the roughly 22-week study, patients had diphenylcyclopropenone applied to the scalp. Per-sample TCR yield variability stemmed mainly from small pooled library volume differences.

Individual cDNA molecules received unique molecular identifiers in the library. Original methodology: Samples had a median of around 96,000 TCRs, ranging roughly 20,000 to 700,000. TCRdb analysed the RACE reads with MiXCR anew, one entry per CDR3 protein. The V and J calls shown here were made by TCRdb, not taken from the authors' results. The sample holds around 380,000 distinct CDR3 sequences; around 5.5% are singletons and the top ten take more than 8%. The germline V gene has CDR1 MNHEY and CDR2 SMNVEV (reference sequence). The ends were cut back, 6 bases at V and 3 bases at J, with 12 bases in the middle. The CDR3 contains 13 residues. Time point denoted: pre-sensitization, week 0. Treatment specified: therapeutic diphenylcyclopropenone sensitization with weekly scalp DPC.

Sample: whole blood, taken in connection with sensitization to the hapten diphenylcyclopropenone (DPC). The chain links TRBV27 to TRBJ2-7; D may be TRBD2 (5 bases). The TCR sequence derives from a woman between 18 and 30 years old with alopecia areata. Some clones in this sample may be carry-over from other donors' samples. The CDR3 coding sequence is TGTGCCAGCAGCCCAAAAACTAGCTACGAGCAGTACTTC. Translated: CASSPKTSYEQYF.